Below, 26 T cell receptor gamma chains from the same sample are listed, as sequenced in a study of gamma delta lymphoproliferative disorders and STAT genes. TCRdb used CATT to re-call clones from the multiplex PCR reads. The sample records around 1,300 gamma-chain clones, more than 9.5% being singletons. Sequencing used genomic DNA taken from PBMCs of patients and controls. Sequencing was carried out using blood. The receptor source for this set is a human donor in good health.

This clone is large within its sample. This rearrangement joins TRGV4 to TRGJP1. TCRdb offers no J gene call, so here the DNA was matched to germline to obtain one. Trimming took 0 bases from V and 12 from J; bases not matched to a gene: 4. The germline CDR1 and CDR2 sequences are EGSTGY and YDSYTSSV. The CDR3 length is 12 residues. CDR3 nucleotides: TGTGCCACCTGGGATGGGCCGAGGTTCAAGATATTT. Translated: CATWDGPRFKIF.

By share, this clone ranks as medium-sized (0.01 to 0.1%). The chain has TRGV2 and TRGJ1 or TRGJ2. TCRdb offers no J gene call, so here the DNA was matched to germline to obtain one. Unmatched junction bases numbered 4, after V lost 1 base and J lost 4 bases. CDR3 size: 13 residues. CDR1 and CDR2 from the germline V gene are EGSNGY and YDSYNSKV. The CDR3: CATWDGAYYKKLF. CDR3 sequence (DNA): TGTGCCACCTGGGACGGCGCCTATTATAAGAAACTCTTT.

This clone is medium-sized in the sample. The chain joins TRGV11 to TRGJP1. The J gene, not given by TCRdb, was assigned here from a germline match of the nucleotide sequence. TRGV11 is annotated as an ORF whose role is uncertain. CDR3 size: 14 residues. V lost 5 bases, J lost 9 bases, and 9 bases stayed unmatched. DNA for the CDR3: TGTGCCTGCTGGATTATCCAAGGGTGTTGGTTCAAGATATTT. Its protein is CACWIIQGCWFKIF.

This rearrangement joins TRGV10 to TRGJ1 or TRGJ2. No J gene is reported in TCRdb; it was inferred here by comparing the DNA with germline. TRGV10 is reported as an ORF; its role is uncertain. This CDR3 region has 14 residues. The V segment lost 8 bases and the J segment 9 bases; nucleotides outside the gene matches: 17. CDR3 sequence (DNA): TGTGCTGCGTGGCCTTCTTTAGACATTATTAAGAAACTCTTT. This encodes CAAWPSLDIIKKLF.

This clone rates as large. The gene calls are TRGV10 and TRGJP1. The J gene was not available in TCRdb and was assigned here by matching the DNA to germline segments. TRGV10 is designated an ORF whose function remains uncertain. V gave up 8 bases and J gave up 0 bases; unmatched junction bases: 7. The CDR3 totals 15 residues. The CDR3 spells CAAWDLYTTGWFKIF. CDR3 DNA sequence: TGTGCTGCGTGGGACCTATATACCACTGGTTGGTTCAAGATATTT.

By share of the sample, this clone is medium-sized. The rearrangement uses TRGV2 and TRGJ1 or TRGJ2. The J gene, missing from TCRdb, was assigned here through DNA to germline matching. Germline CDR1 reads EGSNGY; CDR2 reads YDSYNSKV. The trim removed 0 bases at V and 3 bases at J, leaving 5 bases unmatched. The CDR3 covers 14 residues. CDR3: CATWDGSFYYKKLF. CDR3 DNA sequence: TGTGCCACCTGGGACGGGTCCTTTTATTATAAGAAACTCTTT.

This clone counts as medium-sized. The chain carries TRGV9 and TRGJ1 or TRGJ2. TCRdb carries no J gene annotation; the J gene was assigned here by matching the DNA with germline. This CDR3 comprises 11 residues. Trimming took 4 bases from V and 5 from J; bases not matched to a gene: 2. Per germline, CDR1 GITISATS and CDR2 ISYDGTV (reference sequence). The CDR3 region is CALWDHYKKLF. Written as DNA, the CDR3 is TGTGCCTTGTGGGACCATTATAAGAAACTCTTT.

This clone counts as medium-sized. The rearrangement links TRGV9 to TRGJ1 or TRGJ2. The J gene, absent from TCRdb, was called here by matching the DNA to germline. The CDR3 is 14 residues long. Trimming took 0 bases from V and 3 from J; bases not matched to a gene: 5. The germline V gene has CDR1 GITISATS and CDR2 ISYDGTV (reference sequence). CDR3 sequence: CALWEVVGYYKKLF. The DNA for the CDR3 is TGTGCCTTGTGGGAGGTGGTGGGTTATTATAAGAAACTCTTT.

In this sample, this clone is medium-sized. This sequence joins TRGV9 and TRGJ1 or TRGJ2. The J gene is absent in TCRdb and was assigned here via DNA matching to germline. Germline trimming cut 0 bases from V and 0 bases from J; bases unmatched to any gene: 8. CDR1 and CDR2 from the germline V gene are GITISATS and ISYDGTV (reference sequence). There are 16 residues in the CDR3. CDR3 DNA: TGTGCCTTGTGGGAGGTGCGAGCCAGGAATTATTATAAGAAACTCTTT. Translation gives CALWEVRARNYYKKLF.

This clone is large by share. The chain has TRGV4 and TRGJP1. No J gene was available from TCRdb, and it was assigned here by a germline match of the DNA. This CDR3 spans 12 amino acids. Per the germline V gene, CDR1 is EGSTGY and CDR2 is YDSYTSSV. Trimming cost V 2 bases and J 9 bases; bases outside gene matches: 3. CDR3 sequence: CATWDESWFKIF. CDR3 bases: TGTGCCACCTGGGATGAAAGTTGGTTCAAGATATTT.

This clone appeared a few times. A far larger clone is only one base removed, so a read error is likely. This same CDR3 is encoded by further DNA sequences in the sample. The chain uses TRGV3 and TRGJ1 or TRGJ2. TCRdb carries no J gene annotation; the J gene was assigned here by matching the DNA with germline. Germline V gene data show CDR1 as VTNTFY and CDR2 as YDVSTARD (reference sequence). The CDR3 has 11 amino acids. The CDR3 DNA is TGTGCTACCTGGGACACTCACAAGAAACTCTTT. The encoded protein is CATWDTHKKLF.

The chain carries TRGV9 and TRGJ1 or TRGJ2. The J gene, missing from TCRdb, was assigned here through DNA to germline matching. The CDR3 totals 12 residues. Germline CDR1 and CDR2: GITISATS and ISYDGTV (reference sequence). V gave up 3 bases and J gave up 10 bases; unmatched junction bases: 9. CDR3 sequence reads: CALWEISPKKLF. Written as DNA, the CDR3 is TGTGCCTTGTGGGAGATTAGTCCCAAGAAACTCTTT.

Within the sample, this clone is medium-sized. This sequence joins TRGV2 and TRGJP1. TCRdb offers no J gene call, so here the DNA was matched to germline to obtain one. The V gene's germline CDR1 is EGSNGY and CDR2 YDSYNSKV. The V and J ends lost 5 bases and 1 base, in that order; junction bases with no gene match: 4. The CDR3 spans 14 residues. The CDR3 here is CATWGGTTGWFKIF. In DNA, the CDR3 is TGTGCCACCTGGGGGGGTACCACTGGTTGGTTCAAGATATTT.

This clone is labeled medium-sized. CDR3 region: CACWIQDPGTTGWFKIF. The CDR3, as DNA: TGTGCCTGCTGGATTCAAGACCCAGGTACCACTGGTTGGTTCAAGATATTT. The J gene is TRGJP1, the V gene TRGV11. TCRdb records no J gene; here it was assigned by comparing the DNA to germline. TRGV11 is noted as an ORF with a role that remains uncertain. The CDR3 has 17 residues. After removal of 6 bases from V and 1 base from J, the junction contained 11 bases not matched to a gene.

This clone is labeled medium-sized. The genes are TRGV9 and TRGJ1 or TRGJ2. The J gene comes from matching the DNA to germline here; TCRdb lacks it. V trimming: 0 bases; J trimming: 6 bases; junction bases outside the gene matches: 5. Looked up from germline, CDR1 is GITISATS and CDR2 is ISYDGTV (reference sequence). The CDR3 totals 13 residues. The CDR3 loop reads CALWEVHAYKKLF. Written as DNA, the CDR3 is TGTGCCTTGTGGGAGGTGCATGCTTATAAGAAACTCTTT.

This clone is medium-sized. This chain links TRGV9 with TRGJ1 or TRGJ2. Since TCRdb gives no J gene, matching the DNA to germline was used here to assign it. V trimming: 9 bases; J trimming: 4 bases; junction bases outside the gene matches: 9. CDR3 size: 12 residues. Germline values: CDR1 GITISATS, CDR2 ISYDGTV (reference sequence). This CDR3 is CALRGPYYKKLF. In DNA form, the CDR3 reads TGTGCCTTGCGGGGCCCATATTATAAGAAACTCTTT.

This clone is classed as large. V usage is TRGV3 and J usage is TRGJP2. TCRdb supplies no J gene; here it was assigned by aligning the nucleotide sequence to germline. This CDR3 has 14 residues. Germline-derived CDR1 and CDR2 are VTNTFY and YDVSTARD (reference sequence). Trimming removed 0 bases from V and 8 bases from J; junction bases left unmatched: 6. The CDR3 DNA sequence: TGTGCCACCTGGGACAGGCCGGGCGATTGGATCAAGACGTTT. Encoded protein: CATWDRPGDWIKTF.

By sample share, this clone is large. This chain's CDR3 is CACWISLLLF. The CDR3 nucleotides are TGTGCCTGCTGGATTAGCCTCCTACTCTTT. Here the V gene is TRGV11, but the J gene went uncalled. TRGV11 is marked as an open reading frame, function uncertain. The CDR3 runs 10 residues.

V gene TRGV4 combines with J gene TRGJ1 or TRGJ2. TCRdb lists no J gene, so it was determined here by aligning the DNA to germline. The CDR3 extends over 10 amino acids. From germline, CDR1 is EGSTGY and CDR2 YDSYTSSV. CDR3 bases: TGTGCATCTATGTATTATAAGAAACTCTTT. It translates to CASMYYKKLF.

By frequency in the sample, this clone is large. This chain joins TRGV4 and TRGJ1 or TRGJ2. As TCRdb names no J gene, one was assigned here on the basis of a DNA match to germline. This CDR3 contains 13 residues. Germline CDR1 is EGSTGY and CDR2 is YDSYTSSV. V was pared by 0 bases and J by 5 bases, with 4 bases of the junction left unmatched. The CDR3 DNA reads TGTGCCACCTGGGATGGGCCAGATTATAAGAAACTCTTT. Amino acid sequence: CATWDGPDYKKLF.

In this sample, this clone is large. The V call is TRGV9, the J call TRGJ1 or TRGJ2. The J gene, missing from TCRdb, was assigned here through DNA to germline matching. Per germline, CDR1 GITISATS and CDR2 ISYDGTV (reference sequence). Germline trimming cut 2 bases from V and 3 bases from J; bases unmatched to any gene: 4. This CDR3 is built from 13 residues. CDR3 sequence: CALWEGGYYKKLF. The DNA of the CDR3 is TGTGCCTTGTGGGAGGGGGGTTATTATAAGAAACTCTTT.

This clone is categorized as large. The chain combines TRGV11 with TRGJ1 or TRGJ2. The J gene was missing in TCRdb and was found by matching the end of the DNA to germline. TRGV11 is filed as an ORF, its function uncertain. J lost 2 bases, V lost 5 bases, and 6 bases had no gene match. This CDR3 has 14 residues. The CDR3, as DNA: TGTGCCTGCTGGATTAAGCCTCATTATTATAAGAAACTCTTT. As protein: CACWIKPHYYKKLF.

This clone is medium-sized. The CDR3 DNA sequence: TGTGCCTTGTGGGAGAGGCTAAAGTTCAAGATATTT. This gives the protein CALWERLKFKIF. The genes are TRGV9 and TRGJP1. No J gene was available from TCRdb, and it was assigned here by a germline match of the DNA. Germline assignment: CDR1 GITISATS and CDR2 ISYDGTV (reference sequence). CDR3 length: 12 amino acids. V was pared by 3 bases and J by 13 bases, with 8 bases of the junction left unmatched.

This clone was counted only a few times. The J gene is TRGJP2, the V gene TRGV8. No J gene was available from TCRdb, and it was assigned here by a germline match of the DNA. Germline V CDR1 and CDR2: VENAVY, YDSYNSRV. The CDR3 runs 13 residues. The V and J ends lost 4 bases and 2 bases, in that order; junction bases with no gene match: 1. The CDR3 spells CATWESSDWIKTF. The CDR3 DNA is TGTGCCACCTGGGAGAGTAGTGATTGGATCAAGACGTTT.

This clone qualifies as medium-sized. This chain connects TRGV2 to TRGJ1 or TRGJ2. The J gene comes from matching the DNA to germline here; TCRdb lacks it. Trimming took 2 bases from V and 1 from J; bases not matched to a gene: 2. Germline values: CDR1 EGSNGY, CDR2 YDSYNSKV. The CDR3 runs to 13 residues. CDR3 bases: TGTGCCACCTGGGACGATAATTATTATAAGAAACTCTTT. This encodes CATWDDNYYKKLF.

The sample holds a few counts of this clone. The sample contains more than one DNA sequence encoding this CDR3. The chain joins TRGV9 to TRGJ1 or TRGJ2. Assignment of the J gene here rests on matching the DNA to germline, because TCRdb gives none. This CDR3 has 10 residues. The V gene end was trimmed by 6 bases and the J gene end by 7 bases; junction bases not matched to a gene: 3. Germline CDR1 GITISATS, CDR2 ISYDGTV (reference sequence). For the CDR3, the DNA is TGTGCCTTGTGGTACTATAAGAAACTCTTT. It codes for CALWYYKKLF.